This T cell receptor (beta chain) was profiled in a study of blood T cell repertoires in COVID-19. In the study overall: Sample material is recorded as cDNA or gDNA derived from T cells, B-cell-depleted T cells, or PBMCs.

No more than 2 weeks before study entry, exposed participants had met a case of COVID-19. How the authors handled the data: It was from reference gene primer amplification that nucleated cell counts were estimated. Generated by immunoSEQ multiplex PCR, the TCRdb table keeps only in-frame clones and is missing some. The V and J calls and clone size were taken over from that table, and D and trimming were inferred from the DNA. Here the sample spans 200,000 to 250,000 clones, about 83% being singletons. The CDR3 has 14 amino acids. Trimming stripped 5 bases from V and 1 base from J, with 11 bases between. Germline CDR1 and CDR2: ENHRY and SYGVKD.

Material for sequencing was PBMCs or T cells enriched from blood (not recorded which). The receptor was derived from a woman in her fifties or sixties who had been exposed to COVID-19. The chain recombines TRBV10-3 with TRBJ1-1, with no clear D. This CDR3 is CAISFHQENTEAFF. In nucleotides, the CDR3 is TGTGCCATCAGTTTCCATCAGGAGAACACTGAAGCTTTCTTT.